This T cell receptor beta chain was recovered during a study of shared clonotypes between healthy human individuals. The protocol was immunoSEQ multiplex PCR, while the TCRdb copy is restricted to in-frame clones and leaves out a portion. The table has hundreds of thousands of clones, approximately 79% seen once. The investigators split CD4+ cells into a CD45RA+ naive subset and a CD45RA-negative memory subset. Trimming pared 6 bases from V and 6 bases from J, leaving 17 bases between. CDR3 size: 14 residues. Germline V gene sequence: CDR1 MDHEN, CDR2 SYDVKM. The TCR originated in a young woman in good health. Sample: memory CD4+ T cells sorted from blood. Noted subset: CD45RA-negative fraction. The chain joins TRBV28 to TRBJ1-1, with a tentative D call TRBD1 (5 bases). The CDR3 DNA sequence: TGTGCCAGCAGCCCTCGGAGGGGAGGGGCTGAAGCTTTCTTT. This gives the protein CASSPRRGGAEAFF. The whole variable domain, filled in from reference TRBV28 and TRBJ1-1, reads DVKVTQSSRYLVKRTGEKVFLECVQDMDHENMFWYRQDPGLGLRLIYFSYDVKMKEKGDIPEGYSVSREKKERFSLILESASTNQTSMYLCASSPRRGGAEAFFGQGTRLTVV.